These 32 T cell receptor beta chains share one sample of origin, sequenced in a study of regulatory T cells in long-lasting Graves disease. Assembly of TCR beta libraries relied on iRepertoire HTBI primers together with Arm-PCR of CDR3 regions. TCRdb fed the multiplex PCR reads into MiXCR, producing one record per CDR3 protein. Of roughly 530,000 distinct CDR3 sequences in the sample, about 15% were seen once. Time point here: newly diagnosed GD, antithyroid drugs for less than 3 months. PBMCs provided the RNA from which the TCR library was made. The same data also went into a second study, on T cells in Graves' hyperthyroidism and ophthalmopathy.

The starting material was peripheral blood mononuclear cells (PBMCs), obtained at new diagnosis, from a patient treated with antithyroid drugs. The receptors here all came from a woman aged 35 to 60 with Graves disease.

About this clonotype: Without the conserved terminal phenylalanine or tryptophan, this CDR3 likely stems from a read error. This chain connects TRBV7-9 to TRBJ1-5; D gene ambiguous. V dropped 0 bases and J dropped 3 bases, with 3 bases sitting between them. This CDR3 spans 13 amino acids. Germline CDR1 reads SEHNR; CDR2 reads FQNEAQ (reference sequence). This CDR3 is CASSLADNQPQHC. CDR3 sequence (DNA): TGTGCCAGCAGCTTAGCCGACAATCAGCCCCAGCATTGT.

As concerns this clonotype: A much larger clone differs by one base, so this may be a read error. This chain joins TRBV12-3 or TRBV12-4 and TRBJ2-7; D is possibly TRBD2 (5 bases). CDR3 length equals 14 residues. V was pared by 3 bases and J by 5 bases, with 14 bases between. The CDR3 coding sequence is TGTGCCAGCAGTTTCCAGCGGCAGGCCCACGAGCAGTACTTC. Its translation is CASSFQRQAHEQYF.

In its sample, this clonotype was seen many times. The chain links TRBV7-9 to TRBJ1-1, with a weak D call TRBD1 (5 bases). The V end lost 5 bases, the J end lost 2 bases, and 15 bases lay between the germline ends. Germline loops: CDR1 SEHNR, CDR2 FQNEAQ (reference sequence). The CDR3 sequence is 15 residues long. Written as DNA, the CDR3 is TGTGCCAGCAGCCCGGGAACGGGACGTAACACTGAAGCTTTCTTT. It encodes CASSPGTGRNTEAFF.

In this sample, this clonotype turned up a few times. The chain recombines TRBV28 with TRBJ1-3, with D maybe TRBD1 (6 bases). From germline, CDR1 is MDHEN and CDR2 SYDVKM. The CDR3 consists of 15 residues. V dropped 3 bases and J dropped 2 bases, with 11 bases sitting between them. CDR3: CASSFDKGAGNTIYF. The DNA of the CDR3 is TGTGCCAGCAGTTTCGATAAGGGGGCTGGAAACACCATATATTTT.

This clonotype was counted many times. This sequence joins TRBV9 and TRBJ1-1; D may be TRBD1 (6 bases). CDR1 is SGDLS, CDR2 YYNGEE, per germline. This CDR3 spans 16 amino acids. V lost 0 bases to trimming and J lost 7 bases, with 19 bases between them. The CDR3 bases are TGTGCCAGCAGCGTAGAAGGGACAACCGATCCGGATGAAGCTTTCTTT. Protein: CASSVEGTTDPDEAFF.

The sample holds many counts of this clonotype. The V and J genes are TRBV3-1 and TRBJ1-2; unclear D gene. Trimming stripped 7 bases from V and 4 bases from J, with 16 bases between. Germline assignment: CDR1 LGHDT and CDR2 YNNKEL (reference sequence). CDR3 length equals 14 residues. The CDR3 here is CASTHSTDGYGYTF. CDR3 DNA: TGTGCCAGCACCCACTCTACAGACGGCTATGGCTACACCTTC. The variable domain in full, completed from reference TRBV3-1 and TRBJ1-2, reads DTAVSQTPKYLVTQMGNDKSIKCEQNLGHDTMYWYKQDSKKFLKIMFSYNNKELIINETVPNRFSPKSPDKAHLNLHINSLELGDSAVYFCASTHSTDGYGYTFGSGTRLTVV.

The CDR3 spells CSVSVSHPMNTEAFF. CDR3 nucleotide sequence: TGCAGCGTTTCTGTGAGCCACCCGATGAACACTGAAGCTTTCTTT. The genes are TRBV29-1 and TRBJ1-1; D gene ambiguous. Trimming took off 5 bases at V and 0 bases at J, with 16 bases between the two ends. Germline CDR1 SQVTM, CDR2 ANQGSEA. The CDR3 totals 15 residues.

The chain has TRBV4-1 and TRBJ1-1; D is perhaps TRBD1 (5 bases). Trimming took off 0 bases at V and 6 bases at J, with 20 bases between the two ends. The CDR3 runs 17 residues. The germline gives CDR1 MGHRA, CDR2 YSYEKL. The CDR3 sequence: CASSQDSSRTLRAEAFF. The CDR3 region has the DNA TGCGCCAGCAGCCAAGATTCTTCGAGGACACTCCGGGCTGAAGCTTTCTTT.

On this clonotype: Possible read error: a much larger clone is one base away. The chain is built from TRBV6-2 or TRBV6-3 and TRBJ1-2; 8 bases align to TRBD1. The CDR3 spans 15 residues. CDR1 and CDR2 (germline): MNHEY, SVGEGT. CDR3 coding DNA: TGTACCAGCAGTCATCGACAGGGGCGCAACTATGGCTACACCTTC. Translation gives CTSSHRQGRNYGYTF.

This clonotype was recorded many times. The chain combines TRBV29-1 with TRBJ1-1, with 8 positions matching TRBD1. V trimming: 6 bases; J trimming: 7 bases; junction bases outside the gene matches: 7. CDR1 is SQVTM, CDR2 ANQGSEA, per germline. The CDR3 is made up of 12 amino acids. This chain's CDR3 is CSVGGGTGEAFF. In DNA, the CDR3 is TGCAGCGTCGGTGGGGGGACAGGTGAAGCTTTCTTT.

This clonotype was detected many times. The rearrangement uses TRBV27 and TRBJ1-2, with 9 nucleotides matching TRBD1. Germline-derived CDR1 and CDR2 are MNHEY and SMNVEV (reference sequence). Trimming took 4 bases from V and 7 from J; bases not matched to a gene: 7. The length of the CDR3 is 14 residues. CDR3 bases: TGTGCCAGCAGTTCCCCGGGACAGGGTGGTGGCTACACCTTC. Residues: CASSSPGQGGGYTF.

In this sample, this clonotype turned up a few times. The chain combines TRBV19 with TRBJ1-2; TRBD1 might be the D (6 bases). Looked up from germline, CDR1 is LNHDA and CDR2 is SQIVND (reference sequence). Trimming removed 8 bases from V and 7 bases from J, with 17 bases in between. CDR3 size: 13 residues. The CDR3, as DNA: TGTGCCAGTGCTTCGGAAACAGGGCTTGGCTACACCTTC. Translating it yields CASASETGLGYTF.

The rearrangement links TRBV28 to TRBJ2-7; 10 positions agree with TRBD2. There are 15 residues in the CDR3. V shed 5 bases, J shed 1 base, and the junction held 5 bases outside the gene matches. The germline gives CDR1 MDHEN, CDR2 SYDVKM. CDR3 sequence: CASSGLAEPSYEQYF. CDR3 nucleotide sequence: TGTGCCAGCAGTGGACTAGCGGAGCCATCCTACGAGCAGTACTTC.

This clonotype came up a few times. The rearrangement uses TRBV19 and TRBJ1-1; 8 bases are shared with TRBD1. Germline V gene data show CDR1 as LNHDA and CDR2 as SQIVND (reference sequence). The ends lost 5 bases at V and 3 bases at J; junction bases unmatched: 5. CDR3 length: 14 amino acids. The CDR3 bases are TGTGCCAGTAGTTCCCGGACAGGGCACACTGAAGCTTTCTTT. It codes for CASSSRTGHTEAFF.

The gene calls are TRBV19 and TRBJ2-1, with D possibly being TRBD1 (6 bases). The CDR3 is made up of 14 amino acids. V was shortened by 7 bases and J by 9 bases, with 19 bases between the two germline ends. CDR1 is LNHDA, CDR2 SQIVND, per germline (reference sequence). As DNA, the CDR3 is TGTGCCAGTAAAGGGGGACACCTAGTACCTGAGCAGTTCTTC. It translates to CASKGGHLVPEQFF.

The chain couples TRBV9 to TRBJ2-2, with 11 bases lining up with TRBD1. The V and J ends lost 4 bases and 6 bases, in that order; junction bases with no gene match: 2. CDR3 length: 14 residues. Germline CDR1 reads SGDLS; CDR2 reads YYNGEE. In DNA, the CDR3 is TGTGCCAGCAGCACGGGACAGGGGGCCGGGGAGCTGTTTTTT. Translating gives CASSTGQGAGELFF.

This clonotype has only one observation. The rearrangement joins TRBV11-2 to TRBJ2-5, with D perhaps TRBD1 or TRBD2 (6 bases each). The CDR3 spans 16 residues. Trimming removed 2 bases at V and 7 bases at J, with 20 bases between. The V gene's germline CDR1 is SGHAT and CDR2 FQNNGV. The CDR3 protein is CASSLSFPRGPGTQYF. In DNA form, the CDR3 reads TGTGCCAGCAGCTTAAGTTTCCCTCGGGGGCCAGGGACCCAGTACTTC.

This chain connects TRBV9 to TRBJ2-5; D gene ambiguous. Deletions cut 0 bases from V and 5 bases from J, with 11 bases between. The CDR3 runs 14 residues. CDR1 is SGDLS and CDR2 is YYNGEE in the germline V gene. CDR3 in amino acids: CASSVEGFEETQYF. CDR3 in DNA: TGTGCCAGCAGCGTAGAGGGTTTTGAGGAGACCCAGTACTTC.

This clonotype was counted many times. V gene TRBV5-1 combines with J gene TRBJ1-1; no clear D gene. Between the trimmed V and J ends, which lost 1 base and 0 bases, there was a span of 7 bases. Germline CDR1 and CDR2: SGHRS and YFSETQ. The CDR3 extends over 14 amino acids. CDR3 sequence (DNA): TGCGCCAGCAGCTTGATGCAAATGAACACTGAAGCTTTCTTT. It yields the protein CASSLMQMNTEAFF.

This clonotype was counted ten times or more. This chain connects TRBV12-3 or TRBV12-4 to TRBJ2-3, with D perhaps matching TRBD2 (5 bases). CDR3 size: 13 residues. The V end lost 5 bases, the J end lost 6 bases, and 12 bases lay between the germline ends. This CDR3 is CASSPNRGDTQYF. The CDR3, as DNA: TGTGCCAGCAGTCCAAATCGAGGGGATACGCAGTATTTT.

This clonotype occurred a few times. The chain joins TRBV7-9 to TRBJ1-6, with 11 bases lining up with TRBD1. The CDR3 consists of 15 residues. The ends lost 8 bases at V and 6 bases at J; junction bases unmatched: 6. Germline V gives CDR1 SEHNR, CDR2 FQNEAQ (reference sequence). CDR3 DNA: TGTGCCAGCCTTCGGACAGGGGGCTCTAATTCACCCCTCCACTTT. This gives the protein CASLRTGGSNSPLHF. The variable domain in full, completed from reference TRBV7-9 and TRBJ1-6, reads DTGVSQNPRHKITKRGQNVTFRCDPISEHNRLYWYRQTLGQGPEFLTYFQNEAQLEKSRLLSDRFSAERPKGSFSTLEIQRTEQGDSAMYLCASLRTGGSNSPLHFGNGTRLTVT.

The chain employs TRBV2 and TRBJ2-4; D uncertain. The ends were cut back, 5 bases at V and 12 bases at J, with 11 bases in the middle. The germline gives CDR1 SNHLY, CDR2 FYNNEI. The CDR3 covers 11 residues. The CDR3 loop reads CASSIERTQYF. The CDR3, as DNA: TGTGCCAGCAGTATAGAAAGGACTCAGTACTTC.

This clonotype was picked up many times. CDR3 nucleotide sequence: TGTGCCAGTGGGAGGCGGGACGGCGGGAACACTGAAGCTTTCTTT. Residues: CASGRRDGGNTEAFF. The V call is TRBV11-2, the J call TRBJ1-1; the D gene is possibly TRBD1 (5 bases). The V and J ends lost 9 bases and 1 base respectively, with 18 bases between them. The CDR3 runs to 15 residues. The germline V gene has CDR1 SGHAT and CDR2 FQNNGV. Full variable domain (missing parts from reference TRBV11-2 and TRBJ1-1): EAGVAQSPRYKIIEKRQSVAFWCNPISGHATLYWYQQILGQGPKLLIQFQNNGVVDDSQLPKDRFSAERLKGVDSTLKIQPAKLEDSAVYLCASGRRDGGNTEAFFGQGTRLTVV.

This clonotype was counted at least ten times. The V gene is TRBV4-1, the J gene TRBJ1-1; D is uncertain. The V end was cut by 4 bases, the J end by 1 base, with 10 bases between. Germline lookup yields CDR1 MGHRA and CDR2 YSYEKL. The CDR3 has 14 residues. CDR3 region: CASSRRAPNTEAFF. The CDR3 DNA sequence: TGCGCCAGCAGCCGCCGGGCCCCGAACACTGAAGCTTTCTTT.

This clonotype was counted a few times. CDR3 residues: CASSAGIPNYGYTF. Written as DNA, the CDR3 is TGTGCCAGCAGCGCTGGAATACCTAACTATGGCTACACCTTC. This chain links TRBV9 with TRBJ1-2, with unresolved D. Germline-derived CDR1 and CDR2 are SGDLS and YYNGEE. The CDR3 covers 14 residues. Trimming pared 3 bases from V and 0 bases from J, leaving 9 bases between.

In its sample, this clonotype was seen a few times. CDR3 sequence: CASIVGVETQYF. In DNA form, the CDR3 reads TGTGCCAGCATCGTGGGGGTAGAGACCCAGTACTTC. The chain links TRBV6-1 to TRBJ2-5, with D possibly being TRBD1 or TRBD2 (5 bases each). The CDR3 totals 12 residues. V was cut by 7 bases and J by 4 bases, with 10 bases left in between. Germline-derived CDR1 and CDR2 are MNHNS and SASEGT.

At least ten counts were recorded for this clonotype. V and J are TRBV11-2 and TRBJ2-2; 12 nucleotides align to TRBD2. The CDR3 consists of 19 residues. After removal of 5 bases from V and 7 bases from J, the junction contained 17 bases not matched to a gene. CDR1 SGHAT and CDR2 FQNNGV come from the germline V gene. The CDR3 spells CASSRNLPGLAGKGGELFF. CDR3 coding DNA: TGTGCCAGCAGCCGTAATCTACCAGGACTAGCGGGGAAGGGCGGGGAGCTGTTTTTT.

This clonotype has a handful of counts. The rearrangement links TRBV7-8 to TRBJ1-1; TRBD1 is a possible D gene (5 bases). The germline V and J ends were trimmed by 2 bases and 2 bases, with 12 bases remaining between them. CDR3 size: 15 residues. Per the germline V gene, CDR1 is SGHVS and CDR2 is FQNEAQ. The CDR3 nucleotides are TGTGCCAGCAGCTTATTCGGGGCTCCAAACACTGAAGCTTTCTTT. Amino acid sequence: CASSLFGAPNTEAFF.

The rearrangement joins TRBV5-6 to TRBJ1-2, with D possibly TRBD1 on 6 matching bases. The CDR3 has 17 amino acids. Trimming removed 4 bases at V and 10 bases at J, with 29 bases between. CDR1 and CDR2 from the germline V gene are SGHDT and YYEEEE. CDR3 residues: CASSLRRGGGPRKDYTF. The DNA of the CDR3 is TGTGCCAGCAGCCTGCGTCGGGGGGGGGGGCCCCGAAAGGACTACACCTTC.

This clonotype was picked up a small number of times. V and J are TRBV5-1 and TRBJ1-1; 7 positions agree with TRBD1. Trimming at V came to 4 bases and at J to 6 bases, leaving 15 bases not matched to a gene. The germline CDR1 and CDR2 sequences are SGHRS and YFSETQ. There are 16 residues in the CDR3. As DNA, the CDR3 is TGCGCCAGCAGCCCTAAGGTGGGGGACAGATTATCTGAAGCTTTCTTT. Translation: CASSPKVGDRLSEAFF.

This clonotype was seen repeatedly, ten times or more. In DNA form, the CDR3 reads TGTGCCAGCAGCCCCGCAGGCGCCTCGGGGGGCAATGAGCAGTTCTTC. It specifies CASSPAGASGGNEQFF. The J gene is TRBJ2-1, the V gene TRBV7-9; 7 bases map to TRBD2. There are 16 residues in the CDR3. Germline assignment: CDR1 SEHNR and CDR2 FQNEAQ (reference sequence). V shed 5 bases and J 6 bases; nucleotides not matched to a gene: 13.

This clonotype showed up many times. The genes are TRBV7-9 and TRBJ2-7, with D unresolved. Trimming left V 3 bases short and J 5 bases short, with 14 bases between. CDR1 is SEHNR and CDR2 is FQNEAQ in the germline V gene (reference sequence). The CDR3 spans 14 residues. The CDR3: CASSFGVTDNEQYF. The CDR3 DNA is TGTGCCAGCAGCTTTGGGGTGACCGATAACGAGCAGTACTTC.